Listed here are 20 T cell receptor beta chains from one sample, sequenced in a study of blood T cell repertoires in COVID-19. Assay used: immunoSEQ multiplex PCR; TCRdb lists only in-frame clones, some missing. The sample carries around 300,000 clones, around 87% recorded once. Source material: PBMCs or T cells enriched from blood (not recorded which). All receptors come from a woman aged 25 to 39 who had recovered from COVID-19.

The CDR3 region is CASQTTGGLAGNTIYF. CDR3 in DNA: TGTGCCAGCCAAACTACAGGGGGCTTGGCTGGAAACACCATATATTTT. The V gene is TRBV25-1, the J gene TRBJ1-3, with 9 nucleotides matching TRBD1. Germline trimming cut 8 bases from V and 2 bases from J; bases unmatched to any gene: 10. Per the germline V gene, CDR1 is MGHDK and CDR2 is SYGVNS. This CDR3 is 16 amino acids long.

The V call is TRBV2, the J call TRBJ1-2, with 11 bases fitting TRBD1. The trim removed 6 bases at V and 6 bases at J, leaving 18 bases unmatched. This CDR3 is 18 amino acids long. Per the germline V gene, CDR1 is SNHLY and CDR2 is FYNNEI. The CDR3 reads CASRGYWTGGRFSNGYTF. Written as DNA, the CDR3 is TGTGCCAGCAGAGGTTATTGGACAGGGGGCCGCTTTTCTAATGGCTACACCTTC.

The chain employs TRBV4-1 and TRBJ1-2; 8 bases are a match to TRBD1. The trim removed 4 bases at V and 5 bases at J, leaving 9 bases unmatched. The CDR3 runs to 15 residues. From germline, CDR1 is MGHRA and CDR2 YSYEKL. The CDR3, as DNA: TGCGCCAGCAGCCCGGGGGACAGGATTGCTTATGGCTACACCTTC. Encoded protein: CASSPGDRIAYGYTF.

With regard to this clone: Other DNA sequences from this sample encode an identical CDR3 as well. The chain employs TRBV5-1 and TRBJ2-7; D is perhaps TRBD1 (6 bases). There are 13 residues in the CDR3. Trimming left V 0 bases short and J 5 bases short, with 9 bases between. Germline V gene data show CDR1 as SGHRS and CDR2 as YFSETQ. In DNA form, the CDR3 reads TGCGCCAGCAGCTTGGGGTACAGGGACGAGCAGTACTTC. This encodes CASSLGYRDEQYF.

The chain combines TRBV6-5 with TRBJ1-2, with D possibly matching TRBD1 (6 bases). V dropped 8 bases and J dropped 7 bases, with 20 bases sitting between them. The CDR3 extends over 14 amino acids. Germline CDR1 is MNHEY and CDR2 is SVGAGI. The CDR3 DNA is TGTGCCAGCGCCTTCCGGGGGGCTGGGAGTGGCTACACCTTC. This encodes CASAFRGAGSGYTF.

The chain carries TRBV6-4 and TRBJ1-4; 7 positions agree with TRBD1. Germline V gene data show CDR1 as MRHNA and CDR2 as SNTAGT. The trim removed 6 bases at V and 0 bases at J, leaving 16 bases unmatched. This CDR3 comprises 19 residues. CDR3 sequence reads: CASSLDRVSTRATNEKLFF. The CDR3 nucleotides read TGTGCCAGCAGCCTCGACAGGGTCTCAACCCGTGCAACTAATGAAAAACTGTTTTTT.

This chain uses TRBV4-3 with TRBJ2-3; D possibly corresponds to TRBD1 (5 bases). V gave up 0 bases and J gave up 0 bases, with 7 bases separating them. CDR1 LGHNA and CDR2 YSLEER come from the germline V gene. The CDR3 covers 15 residues. The CDR3 here is CASSQDGHSTDTQYF. In nucleotides, the CDR3 is TGCGCCAGCAGCCAAGATGGACATAGCACAGATACGCAGTATTTT.

V is TRBV6-5 and J is TRBJ2-5; 11 nucleotides agree with TRBD2. This CDR3 is 15 amino acids long. Per the germline V gene, CDR1 is MNHEY and CDR2 is SVGAGI. J gave up 4 bases and V 2 bases, and 3 bases lay outside the gene matches. The CDR3 sequence is CASSYDLAGGETQYF. CDR3 bases: TGTGCCAGCAGTTACGATCTAGCGGGGGGAGAGACCCAGTACTTC.

The rearrangement uses TRBV2 and TRBJ1-2; D not certain. V was cut by 2 bases and J by 7 bases, with 11 bases left in between. The CDR3 contains 13 residues. Germline lookup yields CDR1 SNHLY and CDR2 FYNNEI. CDR3 region: CASSETAPGGYTF. The CDR3, as DNA: TGTGCCAGCAGTGAAACCGCCCCGGGTGGCTACACCTTC.

This clone was observed a single time. The chain couples TRBV5-1 to TRBJ2-5; 12 nucleotides match TRBD1. CDR1 is SGHRS and CDR2 is YFSETQ in the germline V gene. This CDR3 region has 15 residues. J was trimmed by 4 bases and V by 4 bases; bases with no gene match: 5. DNA for the CDR3: TGCGCCAGCAGCCGGGGACAGGGGGCGAGAGAGACCCAGTACTTC. It yields the protein CASSRGQGARETQYF.

The gene calls are TRBV2 and TRBJ1-1, with D perhaps TRBD1 (5 bases). V was trimmed by 8 bases and J by 4 bases, leaving 17 bases between them. Germline loops: CDR1 SNHLY, CDR2 FYNNEI. CDR3 size: 14 residues. The CDR3 here is CASSRRGSRTEAFF. The CDR3 nucleotides are TGTGCCAGCTCTCGTCGGGGGAGTCGCACTGAAGCTTTCTTT.

V and J are TRBV11-2 and TRBJ1-4; D uncertain. CDR1 and CDR2 from the germline V gene are SGHAT and FQNNGV. The CDR3 length is 13 residues. The V and J ends lost 6 bases and 4 bases respectively, with 9 bases between them. Here the CDR3 DNA reads TGTGCCAGCAGTTCTGCGGTTAATGAAAAACTGTTTTTT. It yields the protein CASSSAVNEKLFF.

The rearrangement joins TRBV15 to TRBJ1-2; 7 bases align to TRBD1. Per the germline V gene, CDR1 is LNHNV and CDR2 is YYDKDF (reference sequence). This CDR3 region has 15 residues. The trim removed 1 base at V and 4 bases at J, leaving 6 bases unmatched. The CDR3 DNA reads as TGTGCCACCAGCAGAGTGGAGTCAGGGGGCTATGGCTACACCTTC. Residues: CATSRVESGGYGYTF.

The gene calls are TRBV5-1 and TRBJ1-1; possible D gene TRBD1, 5 bases. This CDR3 contains 13 residues. Per the germline V gene, CDR1 is SGHRS and CDR2 is YFSETQ. V lost 0 bases and J lost 6, with 9 bases in between. This chain's CDR3 is CASSLEGWAEAFF. In nucleotides, the CDR3 is TGCGCCAGCAGCTTGGAGGGGTGGGCTGAAGCTTTCTTT. Full variable domain (rest looked up from reference TRBV5-1 and TRBJ1-1): KAGVTQTPRYLIKTRGQQVTLSCSPISGHRSVSWYQQTPGQGLQFLFEYFSETQRNKGNFPGRFSGRQFSNSRSEMNVSTLELGDSALYLCASSLEGWAEAFFGQGTRLTVV.

The V gene is TRBV28, the J gene TRBJ2-3; D ambiguous. V gave up 4 bases and J gave up 0 bases, with 5 bases separating them. This CDR3 is 13 amino acids long. Germline V gene lookup returns CDR1 MDHEN and CDR2 SYDVKM. The CDR3 DNA follows: TGTGCCAGCAGTTGGGCTAGCACAGATACGCAGTATTTT. Protein product: CASSWASTDTQYF. The whole variable domain, filled in from reference TRBV28 and TRBJ2-3, reads DVKVTQSSRYLVKRTGEKVFLECVQDMDHENMFWYRQDPGLGLRLIYFSYDVKMKEKGDIPEGYSVSREKKERFSLILESASTNQTSMYLCASSWASTDTQYFGPGTRLTVL.

In this sample, this clone turned up once. The V call is TRBV7-9, the J call TRBJ1-4; 9 bases line up with TRBD1. The CDR3 runs 17 residues. J was trimmed by 6 bases and V by 1 base; bases with no gene match: 9. Germline CDR1 is SEHNR and CDR2 is FQNEAQ (reference sequence). CDR3 sequence: CASSLVGTRTGDEKLFF. Here the CDR3 DNA reads TGTGCCAGCAGCTTAGTCGGTACCAGGACAGGGGATGAAAAACTGTTTTTT.

This clone was picked up a small number of times. The chain recombines TRBV19 with TRBJ1-5; D is unresolved. Germline-derived CDR1 and CDR2 are LNHDA and SQIVND (reference sequence). Trimming took off 6 bases at V and 1 base at J, with 22 bases between the two ends. This CDR3 is built from 18 residues. DNA of the CDR3: TGTGCCAGTAGGGACCGGGTCGGACGAGGGCTAAGCAATCAGCCCCAGCATTTT. Translated, it gives CASRDRVGRGLSNQPQHF.

The chain uses TRBV7-2 and TRBJ1-2; no clear D gene. Germline V gives CDR1 SGHTA, CDR2 FQGNSA. V dropped 1 base and J dropped 6 bases, with 12 bases sitting between them. The CDR3 spans 14 residues. As DNA, the CDR3 is TGTGCCAGCAGCTTAGTGTTTACATTGGATGGCTACACCTTC. Amino acids: CASSLVFTLDGYTF.

About this clone itself: Other DNA sequences in this specimen translate into the identical CDR3. The chain recombines TRBV7-9 with TRBJ1-2, with 7 bases aligning to TRBD1. This CDR3 has 13 amino acids. The germline V gene has CDR1 SEHNR and CDR2 FQNEAQ (reference sequence). J was trimmed by 3 bases and V by 5 bases; bases with no gene match: 3. The CDR3, as DNA: TGTGCCAGCAGCCGCGACAGGGACTATGGCTACACCTTC. Translation: CASSRDRDYGYTF.

The rearrangement joins TRBV19 to TRBJ1-2, with D unclear. V lost 1 base and J 2 bases, leaving 8 bases between the germline ends. This CDR3 is 14 amino acids long. In germline, CDR1 is LNHDA, CDR2 SQIVND (reference sequence). This CDR3 is CASSIAPGNYGYTF. The CDR3 DNA follows: TGTGCCAGTAGTATAGCGCCGGGAAACTATGGCTACACCTTC.